This T cell receptor beta chain was captured by sequencing in a study of pediatric ulcerative colitis. Profiling relied on immunoSEQ multiplex PCR, and the TCRdb table lists in-frame clones only, not all of them. The repertoire holds some 35,000 clones, roughly 81% seen once, with 0.8% to 1.1% in the top ten. The CDR3 covers 15 residues. Germline CDR1 reads SGHRS; CDR2 reads YFSETQ. The ends lost 4 bases at V and 2 bases at J; junction bases unmatched: 8. Rectal tissue came from one to two pinch biopsies taken at colonoscopy. Findings and caveats of the study: Clonal expansions reduced rectal repertoire diversity in acute severe colitis. Blood-rectal clonal overlap within each person was significantly higher in ulcerative colitis patients than controls.

About this clone: The antigen is unknown.

The TCR originated in a boy between 10 and 17 years old with mild ulcerative colitis. V is TRBV5-1 and J is TRBJ1-2; 7 nucleotides match TRBD1. The sample comprised gut tissue. CDR3 loop: CASSQRQGVNYGYTF. The DNA for the CDR3 is TGCGCCAGCAGCCAGCGACAGGGAGTGAACTATGGCTACACCTTC.